This entry lists 9 T cell receptor beta chains sequenced from one sample in a study of OX40 agonist ivuxolimab in advanced cancers. Some clones are missing from TCRdb's copy, which holds only in-frame ones; the method was immunoSEQ multiplex PCR. Seen here are around 69,000 clones, around 88% observed once, and the top ten hold 2.5% to 3.5%. Here the sequenced sample was CD4+ or CD8+ T cells sorted from blood, taken in a trial of the OX40 agonist ivuxolimab. All receptors derive from an adult with an advanced solid tumor such as melanoma, head and neck, liver or kidney cancer.

The table lists this clone with a count of one. V usage is TRBV2 and J usage is TRBJ1-5; perhaps TRBD1 as D (6 bases). Germline CDR1 SNHLY, CDR2 FYNNEI. This CDR3 contains 14 residues. V lost 3 bases and J lost 3, with 9 bases in between. CDR3 sequence (DNA): TGTGCCAGCAGTGATCAGGGGCCCAATCAGCCCCAGCATTTT. It encodes CASSDQGPNQPQHF.

The rearrangement uses TRBV19 and TRBJ2-2, with D hard to call. The ends were cut back, 3 bases at V and 6 bases at J, with 11 bases in the middle. The CDR3 runs to 14 residues. Germline-derived CDR1 and CDR2 are LNHDA and SQIVND (reference sequence). The DNA of the CDR3 is TGTGCCAGTAGTATGAACGCAGAAGCCGGGGAGCTGTTTTTT. This codes for CASSMNAEAGELFF.

The CDR3 loop reads CASSGSVANTEAFF. Written as DNA, the CDR3 is TGTGCCAGCAGTGGGTCTGTAGCGAACACTGAAGCTTTCTTT. The rearrangement uses TRBV6-1 and TRBJ1-1; no clear D gene. This CDR3 spans 14 amino acids. The germline V and J ends were trimmed by 4 bases and 1 base, with 10 bases remaining between them. Germline V gene lookup returns CDR1 MNHNS and CDR2 SASEGT.

The chain is built from TRBV11-2 and TRBJ2-7, with 9 bases identical to TRBD1. V trimming: 1 base; J trimming: 2 bases; junction bases outside the gene matches: 6. This CDR3 comprises 16 residues. Per the germline V gene, CDR1 is SGHAT and CDR2 is FQNNGV. CDR3 protein: CASSLGQGQGTYEQYF. CDR3 nucleotides: TGTGCCAGCAGCTTAGGTCAGGGACAGGGAACCTACGAGCAGTACTTC.

The CDR3 is CASSYGARLETQYF. The CDR3 nucleotides are TGTGCCAGCAGTTACGGGGCGAGGTTGGAGACCCAGTACTTC. The chain couples TRBV6-5 to TRBJ2-5; possibly TRBD1 for D (5 bases). Germline V gene lookup returns CDR1 MNHEY and CDR2 SVGAGI. CDR3 length: 14 residues. V shed 2 bases and J shed 5 bases, with 12 bases lying between them.

This clone was detected only a few times. The chain recombines TRBV28 with TRBJ2-2; TRBD1 aligns across 11 bases. Germline V gives CDR1 MDHEN, CDR2 SYDVKM. CDR3 length: 13 amino acids. V was clipped by 10 bases and J by 6 bases; unmatched bases: 4. The CDR3 here is CATRTGGSGELFF. CDR3 in DNA: TGTGCCACACGGACAGGGGGCTCCGGGGAGCTGTTTTTT. Full variable domain (remainder filled in from reference TRBV28 and TRBJ2-2): DVKVTQSSRYLVKRTGEKVFLECVQDMDHENMFWYRQDPGLGLRLIYFSYDVKMKEKGDIPEGYSVSREKKERFSLILESASTNQTSMYLCATRTGGSGELFFGEGSRLTVL.

The rearrangement uses TRBV19 and TRBJ2-5; D gene uncertain. Trimming removed 9 bases from V and 6 bases from J, with 8 bases in between. The CDR3 consists of 10 residues. Germline assignment: CDR1 LNHDA and CDR2 SQIVND (reference sequence). The CDR3 loop reads CARINKTQYF. The CDR3 DNA reads as TGTGCCAGAATTAATAAGACCCAGTACTTC.

The chain couples TRBV10-2 to TRBJ1-5; 10 nucleotides align to TRBD1. The V gene's germline CDR1 is WSHSY and CDR2 SAAADI. J gave up 3 bases and V 6 bases, and 5 bases lay outside the gene matches. The length of the CDR3 is 15 residues. CDR3 loop: CASRYGTGDNQPQHF. The DNA of the CDR3 is TGCGCCAGCAGATACGGGACAGGGGACAATCAGCCCCAGCATTTT.

The V gene is TRBV9, the J gene TRBJ1-2, with D hard to call. V dropped 7 bases and J dropped 3 bases, with 7 bases sitting between them. The CDR3 is made up of 11 amino acids. Germline assignment: CDR1 SGDLS and CDR2 YYNGEE. CDR3 in DNA: TGTGCCAGCGAGGGTTACTATGGCTACACCTTC. Translated: CASEGYYGYTF.